This T cell receptor (beta chain) derives from a study of OX40 agonist ivuxolimab in advanced cancers. On the study more broadly: The drug used for patients, ivuxolimab, was an agonistic anti-OX40 (CD134) antibody. Males comprised about 78% of the group, whose mean age was roughly 60 years (range about 20 to 90).

The method was immunoSEQ multiplex PCR; TCRdb's version includes in-frame clones alone and lacks a portion of them. The sample has roughly 61,000 clones; over 80% are singletons. This clone occurred a few times. The CDR3 spans 15 residues. The germline V gene has CDR1 SGHRS and CDR2 YFSETQ. V was shortened by 2 bases and J by 6 bases, with 16 bases between the two germline ends. The input for sequencing was CD4+ or CD8+ T cells sorted from blood, taken in a trial of the OX40 agonist ivuxolimab. This sequence was found in an adult with an advanced solid tumor such as melanoma, head and neck, liver or kidney cancer. The chain combines TRBV5-1 with TRBJ2-3; D is tentatively TRBD1 or TRBD2 (6 bases each). CDR3 nucleotide sequence: TGCGCCAGCAGCTTCGGGGACGAAGGGGGGGATACGCAGTATTTT. It translates to CASSFGDEGGDTQYF. Full variable domain (remainder filled in from reference TRBV5-1 and TRBJ2-3): KAGVTQTPRYLIKTRGQQVTLSCSPISGHRSVSWYQQTPGQGLQFLFEYFSETQRNKGNFPGRFSGRQFSNSRSEMNVSTLELGDSALYLCASSFGDEGGDTQYFGPGTRLTVL.